The sequence of this T cell receptor beta chain was determined in a study of vaccination and CD4 T cells after COVID-19. The treatment: roughly 10-day PBMC culture with coronavirus spike peptide pools or control peptides (ViraFEST assay). Researchers used the Oncomine TCR Beta short-read assay to sequence DNA from cultured CD4+ T cells. Each CDR3 protein gets one entry after TCRdb re-called the PCR reads with MiXCR. This table holds approximately 15,000 distinct CDR3 sequences, about 43% found once. From germline, CDR1 is MNHNS and CDR2 SASEGT. The V gene end was trimmed by 3 bases and the J gene end by 4 bases; junction bases not matched to a gene: 2. The CDR3 consists of 15 residues. On this clonotype: As yet, its antigen is unknown.

The source of this sequence is a human donor who had recovered from COVID-19. The sample in question was CD4+ T cells from blood, cultured in vitro, obtained before SARS-CoV-2 vaccination. J is TRBJ2-3 and V is TRBV6-1; 12 bases align to TRBD2. The CDR3 DNA reads as TGTGCCAGCAGTGACCTAGCGGGAGGGCCAGATACGCAGTATTTT. Translated, it gives CASSDLAGGPDTQYF.